This T cell receptor (beta chain) was identified during a study of T cells in Graves' hyperthyroidism and ophthalmopathy. RNA transcripts were the template for amplifying TCR beta CDR3 regions. Using the HTBI primer set, a first-round RT-PCR was run on the TCR CDR3. TCRdb processed the multiplex PCR reads anew with MiXCR; each CDR3 protein has one entry. The repertoire holds about 160,000 distinct CDR3 sequences, with approximately 9% as singletons. CDR1 is KGHSH, CDR2 LQKENI, per germline. The CDR3 has 13 amino acids. Concerning this clonotype itself: A much more abundant neighbour one base away suggests this may be a read error.

Blood was drawn at first hyperthyroidism diagnosis, before any ophthalmopathy symptoms. The TCR sequence derives from a woman aged 18-35 years with Graves' hyperthyroidism that later progressed to Graves' ophthalmopathy. What was sequenced was blood. This chain uses TRBV18 with TRBJ2-1, with D tentatively TRBD1 (5 bases). The CDR3 DNA is TGTGCCAGCCCACCAGGGCAAACCCGTGAGCAGTTCTTC. Residues: CASPPGQTREQFF. Variable domain in full (rest from reference TRBV18 and TRBJ2-1): NAGVMQNPRHLVRRRGQEARLRCSPMKGHSHVYWYRQLPEEGLKFMVYLQKENIIDESGMPKERFSAEFPKEGPSILRIQQVVRGDSAAYFCASPPGQTREQFFGPGTRLTVL.